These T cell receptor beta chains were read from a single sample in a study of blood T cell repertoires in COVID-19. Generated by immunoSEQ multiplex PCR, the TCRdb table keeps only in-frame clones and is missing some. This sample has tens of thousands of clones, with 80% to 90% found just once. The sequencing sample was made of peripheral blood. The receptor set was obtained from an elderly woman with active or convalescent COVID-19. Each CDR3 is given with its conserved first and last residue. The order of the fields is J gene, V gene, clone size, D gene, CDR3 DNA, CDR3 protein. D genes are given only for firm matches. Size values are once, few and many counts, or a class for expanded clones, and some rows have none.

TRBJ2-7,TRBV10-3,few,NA,TGTGCCACTGCCACCGGAGCTAGGCCCCCTTACGAGCAGTACTTC,CATATGARPPYEQYF
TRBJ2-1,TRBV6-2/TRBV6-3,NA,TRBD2,TGTGCCAGCAGTTACTCGACAGCGGGGGGGCCGACAAATGAGCAGTTCTTC,CASSYSTAGGPTNEQFF
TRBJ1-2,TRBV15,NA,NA,TGTGCCACCAGCAGAGGGGGAGGGTATGGCTACACCTTC,CATSRGGGYGYTF
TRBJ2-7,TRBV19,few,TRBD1,TGTGCCAGTAGAGGACAGGGATCGGGAGAGCAGTACTTC,CASRGQGSGEQYF
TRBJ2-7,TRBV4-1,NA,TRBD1,TGCGCCAGCAGCCAACTATCGTTATCTCGTACAGGGGACTACGAGCAGTACTTC,CASSQLSLSRTGDYEQYF
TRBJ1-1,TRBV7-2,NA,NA,TGTGCCAGCAGCAACCGACAGACTGAAGCTTTCTTT,CASSNRQTEAFF
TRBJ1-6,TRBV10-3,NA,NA,TGTGCCATCAGTGGGGACACAGGGAATTCACCCCTCCACTTT,CAISGDTGNSPLHF
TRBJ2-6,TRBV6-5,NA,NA,TGTGCCAGCAGTTATCTACGGGGCTCTGGGGCCAACGTCCTGACTTTC,CASSYLRGSGANVLTF
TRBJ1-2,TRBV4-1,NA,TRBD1,TGCGCCAGCAGCCAAGCGTACAGGGGATCGGACTATGGCTACACCTTC,CASSQAYRGSDYGYTF
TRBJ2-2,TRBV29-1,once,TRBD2,TGCAGCGTTGGGGGTATGTGGGGGACTAGAAACACCGGGGAGCTGTTTTTT,CSVGGMWGTRNTGELFF
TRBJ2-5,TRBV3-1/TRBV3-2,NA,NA,TGTGCCAGCACCGAAGCCATTTACTCCCAAGAGACCCAGTACTTC,CASTEAIYSQETQYF
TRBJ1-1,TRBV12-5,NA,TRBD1,TGTGCTAGTGTCACCCAGGGGGGAAGGGGCACTGAAGCTTTCTTT,CASVTQGGRGTEAFF
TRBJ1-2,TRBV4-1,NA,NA,TGCGCCAGCAGTCCCGACGGGTATGGCTACACCTTC,CASSPDGYGYTF
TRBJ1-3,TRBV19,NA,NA,TGTGCCAGTAGGCCGACTGCGAGCTCTGGAAACACCATATATTTT,CASRPTASSGNTIYF
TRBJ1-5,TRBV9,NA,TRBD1,TGTGCCAGCAGCGTAGGACAGGGTAATCAGCCCCAGCATTTT,CASSVGQGNQPQHF
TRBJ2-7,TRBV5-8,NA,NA,TGTGCCAGCAGCTTGGCCGCCACATCCTACGAGCAGTACTTC,CASSLAATSYEQYF
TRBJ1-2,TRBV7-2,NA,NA,TGTGCCAGCAGCTTAATGGCCAGGGATTTTTATGGCTACACCTTC,CASSLMARDFYGYTF
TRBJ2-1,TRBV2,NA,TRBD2,TGTGCCACCTTAGCGGGGGGCGTCTACAATGAGCAGTTCTTC,CATLAGGVYNEQFF
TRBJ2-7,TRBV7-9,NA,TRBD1,TGTGCCAGCAGCCTGGGACAGGGGCTCCTCTTC,CASSLGQGLLF
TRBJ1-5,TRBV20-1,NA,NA,TGCAGTGCAAGTACCCAGGGGAGGGATCAGCCCCAGCATTTT,CSASTQGRDQPQHF
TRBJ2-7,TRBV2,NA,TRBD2,TGTGCCTCGATAGCGGGGGCCACCTACGAGCAGTACTTC,CASIAGATYEQYF
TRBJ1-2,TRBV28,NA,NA,TGTGCCAGCAGTTTACAGGGCGGCTATGGCTACACCTTC,CASSLQGGYGYTF
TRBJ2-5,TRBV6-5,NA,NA,TGTGCCAGCACCCGGACTACCCAAGAGACCCAGTACTTC,CASTRTTQETQYF
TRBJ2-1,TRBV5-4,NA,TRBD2,TGTGCCAGCAAACCGGGACTAGACTACAATGAGCAGTTCTTC,CASKPGLDYNEQFF
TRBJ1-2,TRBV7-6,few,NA,TGTGCCAGCAGCTTAGTTCACGGAGGGGCCGACTATGGCTACACCTTC,CASSLVHGGADYGYTF
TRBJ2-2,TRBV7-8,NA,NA,TGTGCCAGCAGCTTACGGAGCGGAATTAACACCGGGGAGCTGTTTTTT,CASSLRSGINTGELFF
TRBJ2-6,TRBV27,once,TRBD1,TGTGCCAGCAAACAGGGGGCCAAGTTATCTGGGGCCAACGTCCTGACTTTC,CASKQGAKLSGANVLTF
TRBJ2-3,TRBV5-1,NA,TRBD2,TGCGCCAGCAGCACCGGGGCTAGCGGCAGCACAGATACGCAGTATTTT,CASSTGASGSTDTQYF
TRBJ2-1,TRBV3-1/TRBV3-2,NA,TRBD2,TGTGCCAGCAGCCCTAGGCCTAGCGGGGGGACCTACAATGAGCAGTTCTTC,CASSPRPSGGTYNEQFF
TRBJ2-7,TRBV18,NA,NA,TGTGCCAGCTCACCAACCACAGGGACCTACGAGCAGTACTTC,CASSPTTGTYEQYF
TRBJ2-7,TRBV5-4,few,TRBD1,TGTGCCAGCAGCTCCCCCGGGACAGGGCACTACGAGCAGTACTTC,CASSSPGTGHYEQYF
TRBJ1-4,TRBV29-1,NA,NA,TGCAGCGTTGGGGCCAGGGGTACTAATGAAAAACTGTTTTTT,CSVGARGTNEKLFF
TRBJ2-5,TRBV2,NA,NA,TGTGCCAGCAGTGAAAATGGACGGGGTACGGAGACCCAGTACTTC,CASSENGRGTETQYF
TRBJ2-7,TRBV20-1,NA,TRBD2,TGCAGTGCTAGTGGGACTAACGTCTACGAGCAGTACTTC,CSASGTNVYEQYF
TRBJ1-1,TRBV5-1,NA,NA,TGCGCCAGCAGCCCCACGACATATGGGAACACTGAAGCTTTCTTT,CASSPTTYGNTEAFF
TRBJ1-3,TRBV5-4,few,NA,TGTGCCAGCAGCTTGAGGGGCGACTCTGGAAACACCATATATTTT,CASSLRGDSGNTIYF
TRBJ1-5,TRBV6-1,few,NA,TGTGCCAGCAGTGAAAGAGGTCAGCCCCAGCATTTT,CASSERGQPQHF
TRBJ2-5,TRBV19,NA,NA,TGTGCCAGTAGTACCCGGCCGGCAGGCGAGACCCAGTACTTC,CASSTRPAGETQYF
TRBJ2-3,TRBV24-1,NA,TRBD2,TGTGCCACCAGTGCCAGAGGGGCGGGGGTAACAGATACGCAGTATTTT,CATSARGAGVTDTQYF
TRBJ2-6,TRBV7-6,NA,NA,TGTGCCAGCAGCTTAGCAGTAGGGTGGACTGCTGGGGCCAACGTCCTGACTTTC,CASSLAVGWTAGANVLTF
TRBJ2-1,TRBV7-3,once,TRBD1,TGTGCCAGCAGCTTAATGCGACAGGGTGAGCAGTTCTTC,CASSLMRQGEQFF